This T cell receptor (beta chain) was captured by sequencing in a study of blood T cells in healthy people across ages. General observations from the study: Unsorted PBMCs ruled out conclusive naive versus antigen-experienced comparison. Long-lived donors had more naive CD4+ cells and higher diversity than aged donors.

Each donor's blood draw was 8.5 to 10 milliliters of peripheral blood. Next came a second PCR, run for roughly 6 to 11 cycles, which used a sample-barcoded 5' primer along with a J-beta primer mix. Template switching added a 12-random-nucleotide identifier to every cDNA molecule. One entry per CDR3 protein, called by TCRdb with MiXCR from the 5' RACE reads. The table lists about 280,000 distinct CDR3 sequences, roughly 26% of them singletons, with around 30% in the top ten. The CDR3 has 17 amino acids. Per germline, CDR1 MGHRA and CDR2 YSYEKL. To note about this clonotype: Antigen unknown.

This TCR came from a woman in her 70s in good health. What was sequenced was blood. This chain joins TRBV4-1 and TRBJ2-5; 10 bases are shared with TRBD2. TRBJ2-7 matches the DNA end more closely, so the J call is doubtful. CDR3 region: CASSQDWASGSSDEQYF. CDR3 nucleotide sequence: TGCGCCAGCAGCCAAGATTGGGCTAGCGGGAGCTCTGACGAGCAGTACTTC.